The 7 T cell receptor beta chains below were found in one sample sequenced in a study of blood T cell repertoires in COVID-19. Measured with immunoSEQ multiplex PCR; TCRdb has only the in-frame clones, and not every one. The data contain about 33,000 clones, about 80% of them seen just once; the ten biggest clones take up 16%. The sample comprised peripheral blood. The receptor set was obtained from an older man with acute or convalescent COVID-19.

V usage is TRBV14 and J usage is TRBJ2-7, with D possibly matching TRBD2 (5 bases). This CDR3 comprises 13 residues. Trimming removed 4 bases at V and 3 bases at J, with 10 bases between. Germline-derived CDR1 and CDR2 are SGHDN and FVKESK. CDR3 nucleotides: TGTGCCAGCAGCCCCCGTGGGAGCTACGAGCAGTACTTC. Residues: CASSPRGSYEQYF.

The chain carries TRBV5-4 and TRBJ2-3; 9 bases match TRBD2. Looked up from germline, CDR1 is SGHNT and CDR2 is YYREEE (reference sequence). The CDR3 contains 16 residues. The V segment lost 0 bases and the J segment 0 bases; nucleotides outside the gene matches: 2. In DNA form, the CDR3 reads TGTGCCAGCAGCTTGGGGCTAGCGGGGAGCACAGATACGCAGTATTTT. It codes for CASSLGLAGSTDTQYF.

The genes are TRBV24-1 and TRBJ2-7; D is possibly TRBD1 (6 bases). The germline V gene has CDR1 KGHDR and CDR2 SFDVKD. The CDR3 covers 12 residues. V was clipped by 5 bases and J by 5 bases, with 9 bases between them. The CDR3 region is CATSGQGNEQYF. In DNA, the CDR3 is TGTGCCACCAGTGGGCAGGGGAACGAGCAGTACTTC.

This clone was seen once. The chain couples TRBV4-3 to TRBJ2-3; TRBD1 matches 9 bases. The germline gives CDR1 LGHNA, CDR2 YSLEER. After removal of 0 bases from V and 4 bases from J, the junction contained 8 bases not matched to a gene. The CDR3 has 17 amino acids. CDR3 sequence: CASSQDLGTGRADTQYF. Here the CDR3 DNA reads TGCGCCAGCAGCCAAGATCTTGGGACAGGGAGGGCAGATACGCAGTATTTT.

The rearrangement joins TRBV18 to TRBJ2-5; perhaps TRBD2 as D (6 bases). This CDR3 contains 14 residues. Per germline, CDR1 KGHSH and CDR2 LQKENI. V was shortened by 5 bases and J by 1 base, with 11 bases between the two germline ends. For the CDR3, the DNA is TGTGCCAGCTCAAATAGCGGACCCCAAGAGACCCAGTACTTC. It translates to CASSNSGPQETQYF. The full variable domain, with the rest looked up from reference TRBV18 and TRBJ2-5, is NAGVMQNPRHLVRRRGQEARLRCSPMKGHSHVYWYRQLPEEGLKFMVYLQKENIIDESGMPKERFSAEFPKEGPSILRIQQVVRGDSAAYFCASSNSGPQETQYFGPGTRLLVL.

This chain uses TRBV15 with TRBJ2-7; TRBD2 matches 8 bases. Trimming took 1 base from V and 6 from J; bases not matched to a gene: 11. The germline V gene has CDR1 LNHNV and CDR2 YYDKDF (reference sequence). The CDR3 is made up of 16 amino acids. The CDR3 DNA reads TGTGCCACCAGCAGAGGGGGCACGGGAGGGCCCATCGAGCAGTACTTC. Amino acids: CATSRGGTGGPIEQYF.

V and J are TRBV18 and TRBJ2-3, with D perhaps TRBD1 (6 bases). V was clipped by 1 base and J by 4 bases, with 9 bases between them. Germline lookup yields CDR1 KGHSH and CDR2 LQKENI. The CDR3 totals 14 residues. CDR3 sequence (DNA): TGTGCCAGCTCACCACTATCAGGGGCAGATACGCAGTATTTT. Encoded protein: CASSPLSGADTQYF.